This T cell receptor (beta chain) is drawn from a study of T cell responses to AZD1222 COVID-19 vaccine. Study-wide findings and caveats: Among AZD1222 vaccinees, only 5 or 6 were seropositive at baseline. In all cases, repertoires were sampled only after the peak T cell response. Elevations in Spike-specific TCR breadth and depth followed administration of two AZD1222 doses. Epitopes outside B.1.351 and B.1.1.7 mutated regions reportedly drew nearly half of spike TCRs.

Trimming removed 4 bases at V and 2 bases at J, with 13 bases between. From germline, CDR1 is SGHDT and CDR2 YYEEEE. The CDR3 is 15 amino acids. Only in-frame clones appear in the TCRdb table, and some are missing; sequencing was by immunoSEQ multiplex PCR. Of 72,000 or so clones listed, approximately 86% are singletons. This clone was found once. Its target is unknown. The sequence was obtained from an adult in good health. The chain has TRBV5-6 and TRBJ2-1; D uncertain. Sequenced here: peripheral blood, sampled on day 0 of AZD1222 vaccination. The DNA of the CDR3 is TGTGCCAGCAGCCGCGGCCTTTCCACCTACAATGAGCAGTTCTTC. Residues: CASSRGLSTYNEQFF.